These 14 T cell receptor beta chains originate from one sample sequenced in a study of naive and memory T cell subsets. The beta constant-region primer was an equimolar mix of two oligonucleotides covering TRBC1 and TRBC2. Each CDR3 protein gets one entry after TCRdb re-called the UMI-ligation and nested PCR reads with MiXCR. Of approximately 89,000 distinct CDR3 sequences in the sample, approximately 6.5% were seen once. What was sequenced was central memory CD4+ T cells from blood. The source is a human donor in good health.

The V call is TRBV6-2 or TRBV6-3, the J call TRBJ2-1, with TRBD2 identical over 8 bases. V trimming: 8 bases; J trimming: 8 bases; junction bases outside the gene matches: 11. The CDR3 extends over 14 amino acids. The germline V gene encodes CDR1 MNHEY and CDR2 SVGEGT. CDR3: CASRTGGGQDEQFF. CDR3 nucleotides: TGTGCCAGCCGTACCGGCGGGGGGCAGGATGAGCAGTTCTTC.

This chain joins TRBV4-1 and TRBJ1-4; no reliable D call. The length of the CDR3 is 15 residues. Germline V gene data show CDR1 as MGHRA and CDR2 as YSYEKL. V shed 3 bases and J shed 3 bases, with 11 bases lying between them. The CDR3 coding sequence is TGCGCCAGCAGCCAGGTGGAGCAGGCTAATGAAAAACTGTTTTTT. Protein product: CASSQVEQANEKLFF.

This clonotype has a handful of counts. This chain links TRBV20-1 with TRBJ1-1; D is possibly TRBD1 (5 bases). The CDR3 has 14 residues. CDR1 and CDR2 (germline): DFQATT, SNEGSKA (reference sequence). Between the trimmed V and J ends, which lost 0 bases and 6 bases, there was a span of 14 bases. The CDR3 reads CSARDGKGLPEAFF. DNA of the CDR3: TGCAGTGCTAGAGATGGCAAGGGGTTACCTGAAGCTTTCTTT.

This clonotype was seen many times. The chain joins TRBV29-1 to TRBJ2-7; TRBD1 aligns across 9 bases. The V gene end was trimmed by 4 bases and the J gene end by 5 bases; junction bases not matched to a gene: 9. The CDR3 is 14 residues long. The germline V gene has CDR1 SQVTM and CDR2 ANQGSEA. CDR3 sequence reads: CSVGDRVGRDEQYF. In nucleotides, the CDR3 is TGCAGCGTTGGGGACAGGGTCGGACGGGACGAGCAGTACTTC.

The genes are TRBV12-3 or TRBV12-4 and TRBJ1-2; 8 bases are shared with TRBD1. The CDR3 has 14 residues. Trimming cost V 5 bases and J 3 bases; bases outside gene matches: 5. CDR3 in amino acids: CASSPGQGHYGYTF. The DNA of the CDR3 is TGTGCCAGCAGTCCCGGACAGGGTCACTATGGCTACACCTTC.

The sample holds many counts of this clonotype. The chain recombines TRBV10-3 with TRBJ1-3; D is undetermined. Trimming left V 3 bases short and J 0 bases short, with 9 bases between. The CDR3 extends over 15 amino acids. The germline V gene has CDR1 ENHRY and CDR2 SYGVKD. The CDR3 loop reads CAISDPRSSGNTIYF. CDR3 bases: TGTGCCATCAGTGATCCCCGGAGCTCTGGAAACACCATATATTTT.

In its sample, this clonotype was seen a few times. The rearrangement joins TRBV7-9 to TRBJ2-3; 10 bases align to TRBD2. The CDR3 length is 16 residues. Unmatched junction bases numbered 5, after V lost 1 base and J lost 4 bases. Germline V gene data show CDR1 as SEHNR and CDR2 as FQNEAQ (reference sequence). CDR3: CASSLGASGGADTQYF. In DNA form, the CDR3 reads TGTGCCAGCAGCTTAGGGGCTAGCGGGGGTGCAGATACGCAGTATTTT. The whole variable domain, filled in from reference TRBV7-9 and TRBJ2-3, reads DTGVSQNPRHKITKRGQNVTFRCDPISEHNRLYWYRQTLGQGPEFLTYFQNEAQLEKSRLLSDRFSAERPKGSFSTLEIQRTEQGDSAMYLCASSLGASGGADTQYFGPGTRLTVL.

The chain combines TRBV9 with TRBJ2-5; TRBD1 aligns across 8 bases. CDR3 length: 14 amino acids. Germline values: CDR1 SGDLS, CDR2 YYNGEE. Trimming removed 3 bases from V and 8 bases from J; junction bases left unmatched: 9. Here the CDR3 reads CASSEGQDRATQYF. The CDR3, as DNA: TGTGCCAGCAGCGAGGGACAGGATCGTGCAACCCAGTACTTC. The full variable domain, completed using reference TRBV9 and TRBJ2-5, is DSGVTQTPKHLITATGQRVTLRCSPRSGDLSVYWYQQSLDQGLQFLIQYYNGEERAKGNILERFSAQQFPDLHSELNLSSLELGDSALYFCASSEGQDRATQYFGPGTRLLVL.

This clonotype was detected ten times or more. This chain links TRBV20-1 with TRBJ2-1; no definite D call. Germline-derived CDR1 and CDR2 are DFQATT and SNEGSKA (reference sequence). V was cut by 4 bases and J by 3 bases, with 7 bases left in between. The CDR3 is 12 residues long. The CDR3 bases are TGCAGTGCTACCCCTAGCTACAATGAGCAGTTCTTC. Translation: CSATPSYNEQFF.

This clonotype was seen repeatedly, ten times or more. This chain joins TRBV29-1 and TRBJ2-1; 8 bases match TRBD2. The V gene end was trimmed by 7 bases and the J gene end by 7 bases; junction bases not matched to a gene: 21. CDR3 length equals 17 residues. Germline V CDR1 and CDR2: SQVTM, ANQGSEA. As DNA, the CDR3 is TGCAGCGCACGAAGGTACCCTACGAGCGGGAGCGGTAATGAGCAGTTCTTC. Translated, it gives CSARRYPTSGSGNEQFF.

This clonotype was counted at least ten times. The chain is built from TRBV4-3 and TRBJ1-3; D unresolved. V was cut by 4 bases and J by 2 bases, with 27 bases left in between. The CDR3 consists of 20 residues. CDR1 is LGHNA, CDR2 YSLEER, per germline. CDR3 sequence reads: CASSLDLPIRKWDAGNTIYF. The CDR3 DNA follows: TGCGCCAGCAGCCTTGATTTGCCCATTCGGAAGTGGGATGCTGGAAACACCATATATTTT.

V gene TRBV12-3 or TRBV12-4 combines with J gene TRBJ2-5; TRBD1 might be the D (6 bases). V was cut by 6 bases and J by 5 bases, with 19 bases left in between. The CDR3 runs to 15 residues. CDR3 DNA: TGTGCCAGCAGCCCAGGGGCAGGGCGGATGGAGACCCAGTACTTC. It codes for CASSPGAGRMETQYF.

This clonotype was recorded many times. J is TRBJ2-3 and V is TRBV29-1, with D perhaps given as TRBD1 or TRBD2 (5 bases each). V lost 7 bases and J 6 bases, leaving 14 bases between the germline ends. This CDR3 is 12 amino acids long. Germline lookup yields CDR1 SQVTM and CDR2 ANQGSEA. DNA of the CDR3: TGCAGCGGGGAGTTGGGGCGGGATACGCAGTATTTT. Translating it yields CSGELGRDTQYF.

This clonotype was seen repeatedly, ten times or more. This chain links TRBV11-1 with TRBJ2-7; TRBD1 aligns across 7 bases. There are 14 residues in the CDR3. The germline V gene has CDR1 SGHAT and CDR2 FQDESV (reference sequence). The junction had 2 bases not matched to a gene; V was cut back by 3 bases and J by 0 bases. The CDR3 bases are TGTGCCAGCAGCTTCACAGGGGCCTCCTACGAGCAGTACTTC. Amino acid sequence: CASSFTGASYEQYF.